The 24 T cell receptor beta chains listed next were all sequenced from one sample in a study of T cell repertoires in cytomegalovirus infection. One entry per CDR3 protein, called by TCRdb with MiXCR from the reads. The table records roughly 600,000 distinct CDR3 sequences, about 24% of them present only once. The material sequenced was CD8+ T cells from PBMCs. The receptors derive from a human donor in good health (CMV status not recorded). Some clones in this sample may be carry-over from other donors' samples.

The chain has TRBV6-4 and TRBJ2-1; possible D gene TRBD1, 7 bases. V was pared by 4 bases and J by 6 bases, with 16 bases between. Germline CDR1 is MRHNA and CDR2 is SNTAGT. The CDR3 runs to 15 residues. The CDR3 sequence: CASSAQGGLFNEQFF. The CDR3 nucleotides read TGTGCCAGCAGTGCGCAGGGGGGCTTATTCAATGAGCAGTTCTTC.

This clonotype was found many times. The chain couples TRBV7-2 to TRBJ2-1, with 8 bases that match TRBD2. Germline assignment: CDR1 SGHTA and CDR2 FQGNSA. CDR3 size: 14 residues. After removal of 3 bases from V and 7 bases from J, the junction contained 5 bases not matched to a gene. Written as DNA, the CDR3 is TGTGCCAGCAGCTTCGGGGGGGGTGGGAATGAGCAGTTCTTC. Protein: CASSFGGGGNEQFF.

This clonotype occurred a few times. As DNA, the CDR3 is TGCAGTGCCCGAGGGGGGAGCGGGGGCCACAATGAGCAGTTCTTC. It yields the protein CSARGGSGGHNEQFF. The J gene is TRBJ2-1, the V gene TRBV20-1, with 8 bases lining up with TRBD2. J was trimmed by 5 bases and V by 6 bases; bases with no gene match: 12. The CDR3 covers 15 residues. CDR1 is DFQATT and CDR2 is SNEGSKA in the germline V gene (reference sequence).

This clonotype was detected a few times. V is TRBV28 and J is TRBJ2-3; D unresolved. The CDR3 extends over 13 amino acids. Trimming removed 5 bases from V and 7 bases from J, with 13 bases in between. Germline V gene lookup returns CDR1 MDHEN and CDR2 SYDVKM. The CDR3 sequence: CASSSVLSHTQYF. The CDR3 region has the DNA TGTGCCAGCAGTAGTGTTCTCTCACATACGCAGTATTTT.

For this clonotype: This could be a read error, since a much larger clone is one nucleotide away. The chain recombines TRBV7-2 with TRBJ2-7, with 10 bases lining up with TRBD2. Germline V gives CDR1 SGHTA, CDR2 FQGNSA. This CDR3 comprises 14 residues. As DNA, the CDR3 is TGTGCCAGCAGCCAACTAGCGGGACCATACGACCAGTACTTC. It specifies CASSQLAGPYDQYF.

This clonotype was picked up a small number of times. The chain uses TRBV10-3 and TRBJ2-1; 11 nucleotides agree with TRBD1. The CDR3 loop spans 16 amino acids. With V trimmed by 8 bases and J by 7 bases, 13 bases remained unmatched. Germline CDR1 and CDR2: ENHRY and SYGVKD. The DNA of the CDR3 is TGTGCCATCTGGAATAAGGGACAGGGGGGTTGGAATGAGCAGTTCTTC. Translating it yields CAIWNKGQGGWNEQFF.

A word on this clonotype: The junction shows a germline mismatch at one end, possibly a read error. V and J are TRBV12-3 or TRBV12-4 and TRBJ2-3, with unresolved D. The CDR3 has 11 amino acids. Here the CDR3 reads CVSKGEDTQYF. The CDR3 nucleotides are TGTGTCAGCAAAGGAGAAGATACGCAGTATTTT.

The chain is built from TRBV27 and TRBJ2-3; D is unclear. CDR1 and CDR2 from the germline V gene are MNHEY and SMNVEV (reference sequence). The V gene lost 10 bases and the J gene lost 0 bases, with 11 bases spanning the gap. CDR3 size: 13 residues. The CDR3 coding sequence is TGTGCCAACATCTCCTTGAGCACAGATACGCAGTATTTT. This encodes CANISLSTDTQYF.

The sample holds many counts of this clonotype. The chain employs TRBV6-5 and TRBJ2-7; the D is unclear. CDR3 size: 12 residues. CDR1 and CDR2 from the germline V gene are MNHEY and SVGAGI. V lost 5 bases to trimming and J lost 7 bases, with 12 bases between them. The CDR3 DNA sequence: TGTGCCAGCAGTCATTACCGGGCGGAGCAGTACTTC. Its protein product is CASSHYRAEQYF.

The J gene is TRBJ2-2, the V gene TRBV9; no clear D gene. The CDR3 totals 14 residues. Trimming removed 4 bases at V and 5 bases at J, with 12 bases between. Germline V gene data show CDR1 as SGDLS and CDR2 as YYNGEE. The CDR3 loop reads CASSPNRVTGELFF. The CDR3 region has the DNA TGTGCCAGCAGCCCTAACCGGGTGACCGGGGAGCTGTTTTTT.

The V gene is TRBV6-5, the J gene TRBJ2-1; D is perhaps TRBD1 (5 bases). Trimming removed 7 bases from V and 5 bases from J, with 9 bases in between. In germline, CDR1 is MNHEY, CDR2 SVGAGI. CDR3 size: 12 residues. CDR3 in amino acids: CASTSRDNEQFF. The CDR3 nucleotides read TGTGCCAGCACCAGCAGGGACAATGAGCAGTTCTTC.

Ten or more counts support this clonotype. This chain joins TRBV6-6 and TRBJ2-1; D tentatively reads TRBD1 or TRBD2 (5 bases each). CDR1 is MNHNY, CDR2 SVGAGI, per germline (reference sequence). The V gene lost 2 bases and the J gene lost 2 bases, with 10 bases spanning the gap. There are 15 residues in the CDR3. In DNA, the CDR3 is TGTGCCAGCAGTTACGCGCAGGGAGCCTACAATGAGCAGTTCTTC. Translation: CASSYAQGAYNEQFF.

In this sample, this clonotype turned up a few times. This chain links TRBV15 with TRBJ1-2; a possible D gene is TRBD1 (5 bases). CDR1 and CDR2 from the germline V gene are LNHNV and YYDKDF (reference sequence). This CDR3 is 14 amino acids long. The V end was cut by 0 bases, the J end by 3 bases, with 8 bases between. For the CDR3, the DNA is TGTGCCACCAGCAGAGATCGAGGGGACTATGGCTACACCTTC. Its translation is CATSRDRGDYGYTF.

This clonotype has ten or more counts. V is TRBV7-8 and J is TRBJ2-1; 7 bases fit TRBD2. CDR3 length equals 14 residues. V shed 7 bases, J shed 6 bases, and the junction held 9 bases outside the gene matches. Germline CDR1 is SGHVS and CDR2 is FQNEAQ. The CDR3 region is CASTDGGIGNEQFF. The CDR3 bases are TGTGCCAGCACGGACGGGGGGATCGGCAATGAGCAGTTCTTC.

The chain carries TRBV20-1 and TRBJ1-6; the match to TRBD1 covers 9 bases. CDR3 length: 18 amino acids. With 1 base clipped from V and 0 bases from J, the junction kept 7 bases outside the gene matches. Germline V gene data show CDR1 as DFQATT and CDR2 as SNEGSKA (reference sequence). The CDR3 DNA reads as TGCAGTGCTAGAGGCCCACAGGGGGCTAGCTCCTATAATTCACCCCTCCACTTT. Protein sequence: CSARGPQGASSYNSPLHF.

This clonotype was seen repeatedly, ten times or more. The chain joins TRBV7-2 to TRBJ2-7, with D uncertain. The CDR3 is made up of 13 amino acids. Germline V lookup: CDR1 SGHTA, CDR2 FQGNSA. V was shortened by 5 bases and J by 4 bases, with 12 bases between the two germline ends. The CDR3 DNA follows: TGTGCCAGCAGCCTAGGATTGGTGTACGAGCAGTACGTC. This translates into CASSLGLVYEQYV.

This clonotype was found once. Germline is not matched at one junction end, which may reflect a read error. This chain connects TRBV10-2 to TRBJ2-7; D is perhaps TRBD1 or TRBD2 (5 bases each). Germline lookup yields CDR1 WSHSY and CDR2 SAAADI. This CDR3 is 16 amino acids long. Here the CDR3 reads CDSSEIGAKHPDEQYF. CDR3 bases: TGCGACAGCAGTGAGATCGGGGCTAAGCATCCCGACGAGCAGTACTTC.

This sequence joins TRBV6-6 and TRBJ2-1, with 12 positions matching TRBD2. The CDR3 contains 17 residues. Per the germline V gene, CDR1 is MNHNY and CDR2 is SVGAGI (reference sequence). V lost 5 bases and J lost 4; bases outside the gene matches: 9. For the CDR3, the DNA is TGTGCCAGCAGTGTCCATCTAGCGGGGGGGGATTACAATGAGCAGTTCTTC. The encoded protein is CASSVHLAGGDYNEQFF.

This clonotype has only a few counts. V usage is TRBV20-1 and J usage is TRBJ2-1; D remains ambiguous. The germline V and J ends were trimmed by 7 bases and 0 bases, with 10 bases remaining between them. Germline lookup yields CDR1 DFQATT and CDR2 SNEGSKA (reference sequence). The CDR3 totals 13 residues. CDR3 sequence: CSVWRFSYNEQFF. In nucleotides, the CDR3 is TGCAGTGTCTGGCGCTTCTCCTACAATGAGCAGTTCTTC.

This clonotype was recorded a few times. The chain employs TRBV20-1 and TRBJ2-7; 9 bases are shared with TRBD2. The J segment lost 6 bases and the V segment lost 1 base, leaving 13 bases of the junction unmatched. The CDR3 has 16 amino acids. From germline, CDR1 is DFQATT and CDR2 SNEGSKA (reference sequence). The DNA of the CDR3 is TGCAGTGCTAGAGGGGGTAGCGGGGGTTCGAAGGGCGAGCAGTACTTC. Residues: CSARGGSGGSKGEQYF.

This clonotype was picked up a small number of times. The J gene is TRBJ2-6, the V gene TRBV25-1; 8 bases align to TRBD1. The CDR3 covers 20 residues. J was trimmed by 0 bases and V by 2 bases; bases with no gene match: 12. CDR1 and CDR2 (germline): MGHDK, SYGVNS. CDR3 coding DNA: TGTGCCAGCAGTGAACCCCTCGGACAGGGAAGTGGCTCTGGGGCCAACGTCCTGACTTTC. This gives the protein CASSEPLGQGSGSGANVLTF. The full variable domain, rest sourced from reference TRBV25-1 and TRBJ2-6, is EADIYQTPRYLVIGTGKKITLECSQTMGHDKMYWYQQDPGMELHLIHYSYGVNSTEKGDLSSESTVSRIRTEHFPLTLESARPSHTSQYLCASSEPLGQGSGSGANVLTFGAGSRLTVL.

V and J are TRBV27 and TRBJ1-2; TRBD1 aligns across 7 bases. The V and J ends lost 10 bases and 5 bases, in that order; junction bases with no gene match: 16. Looked up from germline, CDR1 is MNHEY and CDR2 is SMNVEV (reference sequence). The CDR3 sequence is 15 residues long. In DNA form, the CDR3 reads TGTGCCACCCGTGGGCCGACAGGGTCCGGGTATGGCTACACCTTC. It yields the protein CATRGPTGSGYGYTF.

As to this clonotype: An end of the junction differs from the germline gene, which may be a read error. The chain links TRBV7-3 to TRBJ2-5; possible D gene TRBD1, 6 bases. CDR1 and CDR2 from the germline V gene are SGHTA and FQGTGA. The CDR3 spans 14 residues. CDR3 region: CACSLTGIWETQYF. The CDR3 DNA reads as TGTGCCTGCAGCTTAACAGGGATCTGGGAGACCCAGTACTTC.

This clonotype was observed at least ten times. The chain is built from TRBV7-9 and TRBJ2-5; 7 bases are a match to TRBD1. This CDR3 is 19 amino acids long. With V trimmed by 5 bases and J by 2 bases, 20 bases remained unmatched. CDR1 and CDR2 from the germline V gene are SEHNR and FQNEAQ (reference sequence). CDR3 nucleotide sequence: TGTGCCAGCAGCCCGACAGGGTACTCTGCTGCCTCTATACAAGAGACCCAGTACTTC. This sequence encodes CASSPTGYSAASIQETQYF. The entire variable domain, with the rest obtained from reference TRBV7-9 and TRBJ2-5, is as follows: DTGVSQNPRHKITKRGQNVTFRCDPISEHNRLYWYRQTLGQGPEFLTYFQNEAQLEKSRLLSDRFSAERPKGSFSTLEIQRTEQGDSAMYLCASSPTGYSAASIQETQYFGPGTRLLVL.